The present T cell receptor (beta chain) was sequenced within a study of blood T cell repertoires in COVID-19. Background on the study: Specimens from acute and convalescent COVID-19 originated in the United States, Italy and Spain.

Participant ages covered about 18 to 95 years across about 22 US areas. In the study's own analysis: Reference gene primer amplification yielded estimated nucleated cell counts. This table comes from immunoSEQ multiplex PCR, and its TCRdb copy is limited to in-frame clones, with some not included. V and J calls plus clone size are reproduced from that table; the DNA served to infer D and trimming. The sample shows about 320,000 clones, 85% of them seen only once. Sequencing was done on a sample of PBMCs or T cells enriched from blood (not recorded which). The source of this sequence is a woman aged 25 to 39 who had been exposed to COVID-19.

The CDR3 loop is CASSIATVSTDTQYF. The CDR3 nucleotides are TGTGCCAGTAGTATAGCCACGGTTAGCACAGATACGCAGTATTTT. The V and J genes are TRBV19 and TRBJ2-3; no definite D call. The CDR3 totals 15 residues. Trimming left V 1 base short and J 0 bases short, with 8 bases between. CDR1 LNHDA and CDR2 SQIVND come from the germline V gene (reference sequence).